These 9 T cell receptor beta chains came from one sample sequenced in a study of long-term antiretroviral therapy in people with HIV. Version v3.0 of the immunoSEQ assay ran at survey level. Measured with immunoSEQ multiplex PCR; TCRdb has only the in-frame clones, and not every one. The sample records 30,000 or so clones, 84% being singletons. The material sequenced was unsorted PBMCs, taken 0.4 years after starting antiretroviral therapy. Receptors originate from a man aged 18 to 29 with HIV.

The chain links TRBV5-5 to TRBJ2-7, with D maybe TRBD2 (6 bases). The germline V gene encodes CDR1 SGHKS and CDR2 YYEKEE (reference sequence). V lost 4 bases, J lost 0 bases, and 14 bases lay in between. This CDR3 has 15 amino acids. CDR3 amino acids: CASSPWEASSYEQYF. The CDR3 bases are TGTGCCAGCAGCCCCTGGGAGGCTAGCTCCTACGAGCAGTACTTC.

The gene calls are TRBV7-9 and TRBJ2-7; D remains unclear. Germline loops: CDR1 SEHNR, CDR2 FQNEAQ (reference sequence). V dropped 5 bases and J dropped 5 bases, with 10 bases sitting between them. The CDR3 has 12 amino acids. The CDR3 loop is CASSPTRDEQYF. CDR3 in DNA: TGTGCCAGCAGCCCTACAAGGGACGAGCAGTACTTC.

The rearrangement uses TRBV14 and TRBJ1-1; D is undetermined. In germline, CDR1 is SGHDN, CDR2 FVKESK. The CDR3 sequence is 15 residues long. Trimming left V 2 bases short and J 4 bases short, with 14 bases between. CDR3 nucleotides: TGTGCCAGCAGCCAACCACGTGCGGGAGGCACTGAAGCTTTCTTT. The encoded protein is CASSQPRAGGTEAFF.

The chain employs TRBV27 and TRBJ1-4; tentatively, D is TRBD1 (6 bases). The CDR3 has 14 residues. Germline loops: CDR1 MNHEY, CDR2 SMNVEV (reference sequence). Trimming stripped 6 bases from V and 0 bases from J, with 8 bases between. The CDR3 coding sequence is TGTGCCAGCAGACGGACAGCAACTAATGAAAAACTGTTTTTT. Its protein product is CASRRTATNEKLFF.

The rearrangement links TRBV5-6 to TRBJ1-1, with D perhaps TRBD1 (5 bases). CDR1 is SGHDT, CDR2 YYEEEE, per germline. The CDR3 contains 13 residues. V lost 3 bases and J 1 base, leaving 7 bases between the germline ends. CDR3 amino acids: CASSWGGNTEAFF. In DNA, the CDR3 is TGTGCCAGCAGCTGGGGGGGGAACACTGAAGCTTTCTTT.

Concerning this clone: The sample carries other DNA sequences with the same CDR3. The rearrangement links TRBV28 to TRBJ1-1; D remains unclear. Germline-derived CDR1 and CDR2 are MDHEN and SYDVKM. This CDR3 has 14 residues. Trimming took 6 bases from V and 0 from J, leaving 11 bases between them. CDR3 in DNA: TGTGCCAGCAGCTTCCAGAACATGAACACTGAAGCTTTCTTT. Translated, it gives CASSFQNMNTEAFF.

The V gene is TRBV27, the J gene TRBJ1-2, with 9 bases aligning to TRBD1. This CDR3 region has 15 residues. Germline loops: CDR1 MNHEY, CDR2 SMNVEV (reference sequence). Trimming removed 6 bases from V and 6 bases from J; junction bases left unmatched: 11. CDR3 DNA: TGTGCCAGCAGGAGCCCCGGGACAGGGACGAATGGCTACACCTTC. This sequence encodes CASRSPGTGTNGYTF.

The rearrangement joins TRBV27 to TRBJ2-7; D is possibly TRBD2 (5 bases). The CDR3 is 11 amino acids. The germline gives CDR1 MNHEY, CDR2 SMNVEV (reference sequence). Trimming removed 10 bases from V and 3 bases from J, with 10 bases in between. CDR3 residues: CAIRRGYEQYF. The DNA of the CDR3 is TGTGCCATACGCCGGGGCTACGAGCAGTACTTC.

The V call is TRBV5-1, the J call TRBJ2-7; TRBD1 is a possible D gene (5 bases). Germline assignment: CDR1 SGHRS and CDR2 YFSETQ. The CDR3 sequence is 14 residues long. V lost 4 bases and J 1 base, leaving 12 bases between the germline ends. The CDR3 DNA follows: TGCGCCAGCAGCCTATACGGACAATCCTACGAGCAGTACTTC. Residues: CASSLYGQSYEQYF. Looking up the rest from reference TRBV5-1 and TRBJ2-7 gives the full variable domain: KAGVTQTPRYLIKTRGQQVTLSCSPISGHRSVSWYQQTPGQGLQFLFEYFSETQRNKGNFPGRFSGRQFSNSRSEMNVSTLELGDSALYLCASSLYGQSYEQYFGPGTRLTVT.